The sequence of this T cell receptor beta chain was determined in a study of T cell changes during pregnancy in multiple sclerosis. Germline CDR1 SGDLS, CDR2 YYNGEE. J lost 2 bases, V lost 2 bases, and 6 bases had no gene match. CDR3 length: 16 residues. TCRdb's copy holds only in-frame clones and misses some; the assay was immunoSEQ multiplex PCR. Seen here are 30,000 to 45,000 clones, over 80% observed once, and the top ten hold under 30%. The material was CD8+ T cells from peripheral blood mononuclear cells, obtained before pregnancy. The chain recombines TRBV9 with TRBJ2-5; 10 nucleotides align to TRBD1. The sequence was obtained from a female donor with multiple sclerosis, enrolled in a pregnancy study. CDR3 nucleotides: TGTGCCAGCAGCGTGGGGACAGGGGAATTACAAGAGACCCAGTACTTC. This encodes CASSVGTGELQETQYF.